This T cell receptor beta chain comes out of a study of CD8+ T cells in alopecia areata (dated by TCRdb to 2016 to 2018). Concerning the study at large: The treated patients, all with moderate-to-severe alopecia areata, were enrolled in an open-label pilot trial of oral tofacitinib given at 5 to 10 mg twice daily. In humans, TCRbeta sequencing was performed on scalp tissue and on sorted CD4+ and CD8+ peripheral blood T cells from healthy controls and from patients with patchy or totalis/universalis alopecia areata. Clonality in the scalp was compared among normal scalp (n=4), patchy alopecia areata scalp (n=8), and alopecia totalis/universalis scalp (n=8). The study used high-throughput TCRbeta sequencing to examine T cell clonal expansion in alopecia areata, in both the C3H/HeJ mouse model and human patients. RNA came from the PAXgene miRNA kit for fixed scalp, the miRNeasy kit for PBMCs, and the RNeasy kit for mouse skin. TCRbeta CDR3 regions were amplified by immunoSEQ multiplex PCR with 35 Vbeta forward and 13 Jbeta reverse primers. Tofacitinib-treated patients had biopsies at baseline and at 4 and 24 weeks of treatment, with a later scalp biopsy in several patients. Patients stayed on tofacitinib for 6 to 18 months and then had 6 months of follow-up off drug so that delayed response and recurrence could be assessed.

The method was the immunoSEQ multiplex PCR assay. To provide template for TCR sequencing, every sample had RNA extracted and reverse transcribed into cDNA. SuperScript III was used for first-strand cDNA synthesis, primed with a 2:1 mix of oligo-dT and random hexamers. Amplification bias was assessed with a synthetic immune receptor repertoire, and residual bias was removed computationally. Regarding the original processing steps: Raw reads were preprocessed to remove errors, and CDR3 was defined by IMGT conventions from the conserved cysteine to phenylalanine. Clonality was computed by normalizing Shannon entropy by log2 of the number of productive unique TCRs and subtracting the result from 1. Scalp TCRbeta sequences were cross-referenced with sorted blood CD4 and CD8 repertoires so that the CD4 or CD8 identity of scalp clones could be inferred. Entries here come from immuneACCESS through TCRdb and include only in-frame sequences with V and J called. Some clones fail to appear in such tables; in the studies checked, an unresolved V gene covers under half of the shortfall, and the cause of the remainder is unknown. Clonal size and the V and J genes are those of that table, whereas D and trimming came from the DNA. Counted in this sample were about 180,000 clones; less than 75% of them appeared once. The ten largest clonotypes hold about an eighth of the sample.

Overall study outcomes, separate from this receptor: Shared TCR sequences between patients were less evident than in mice, which may be partly attributable to HLA diversity in the patient population. Resident alphabeta T cells in normal human skin are also sequenced, complicating scalp TCR repertoire analysis, unlike mouse skin dominated by gammadelta T cells. Compared with normal scalp, lesional scalp, particularly in alopecia totalis/universalis, had higher clonality and more expanded CD8+ clones, which suggests antigenic drive.

In light of the paper, this sample's time point label describes: baseline before oral tofacitinib. Peripheral blood and lesional scalp punch biopsies were obtained from patients with alopecia areata. PBMCs were isolated by density centrifugation and stained for CD3, CD4 and CD8, after which CD4+ and CD8+ T cells were sorted on a FACSAria. About this clone itself: This receptor's antigen is unknown. No much larger clone is present one base from it, and per-base qualities are unavailable.

This TCR was recovered from a human donor with alopecia areata. The sequencing here drew on CD8+ T cells sorted from blood, taken at week 0.

CDR3 region: CASSHRDSQETQYF. The DNA sequence reads TGTGCCAGCAGCCACAGGGACAGCCAAGAGACCCAGTACTTC. Recombination connected TRBV13 to TRBJ2-5; TRBD1 matches 7 bases in the middle. Measured from the cysteine to the phenylalanine, the CDR3 is 14 residues long. Kept here is only the CDR3 DNA, which spans 42 bases and is read in frame from base 1. CDR1 and CDR2 were assigned from the germline V gene (reference sequence) as PRHDT and FYEKMQ. V lost 5 bases and J lost 1 base, and the count of bases not matched to a germline gene is 4.